A single sample gave rise to the 11 T cell receptor beta chains below, sequenced in a study of identical twins. TCRdb called the 5' RACE reads again in MiXCR, with one record for every CDR3 protein. Seen here are 400,000 to 500,000 distinct CDR3 sequences, around 18% observed once, and the top ten hold 12%. The source material was naive T cells sorted from blood. These TCRs come from a man between 45 and 60 years old in good health.

This clonotype was seen more than once but under ten times. In DNA form, the CDR3 reads TGCAGTGCTAGACTAGCGGGAGGAGACGAGCAGTACTTC. The encoded protein is CSARLAGGDEQYF. The chain recombines TRBV20-1 with TRBJ2-7; 11 bases line up with TRBD2. The CDR3 runs 13 residues. V shed 2 bases and J 5 bases; nucleotides not matched to a gene: 2. Germline lookup yields CDR1 DFQATT and CDR2 SNEGSKA (reference sequence).

V is TRBV29-1 and J is TRBJ2-7; 9 bases line up with TRBD1. CDR1 SQVTM and CDR2 ANQGSEA come from the germline V gene. This CDR3 has 14 residues. The V and J ends lost 2 bases and 3 bases, in that order; junction bases with no gene match: 5. CDR3 sequence (DNA): TGCAGCGTTGAAACCCGGGACAGGGTCTACGAGCAGTACTTC. Translation: CSVETRDRVYEQYF.

At least ten counts were recorded for this clonotype. The V and J genes are TRBV10-3 and TRBJ1-1, with 8 bases lining up with TRBD1. Germline values: CDR1 ENHRY, CDR2 SYGVKD. The CDR3 extends over 13 amino acids. The J segment lost 11 bases and the V segment lost 6 bases, leaving 11 bases of the junction unmatched. The CDR3 DNA reads TGTGCCATCAGGACAGGGGTCGTACCGTCGGCTTTCTTT. This sequence encodes CAIRTGVVPSAFF.

This clonotype occurred many times. The chain carries TRBV7-9 and TRBJ2-7; 7 bases are shared with TRBD1. The CDR3 sequence is 14 residues long. J was trimmed by 4 bases and V by 5 bases; bases with no gene match: 8. Germline CDR1 and CDR2: SEHNR and FQNEAQ (reference sequence). CDR3 coding DNA: TGTGCCAGCAGCCGACAGGGTTCTTCGTACGAGCAGTACTTC. Amino acid sequence: CASSRQGSSYEQYF.

This clonotype was recorded a few times. This chain uses TRBV20-1 with TRBJ1-5, with no clear D. Per germline, CDR1 DFQATT and CDR2 SNEGSKA (reference sequence). This CDR3 has 16 residues. V lost 0 bases and J lost 0, with 12 bases in between. CDR3 amino acids: CSARDPFMNSNQPQHF. As DNA, the CDR3 is TGCAGTGCTAGAGATCCCTTTATGAATAGCAATCAGCCCCAGCATTTT.

The chain couples TRBV20-1 to TRBJ2-1; 10 nucleotides line up with TRBD1. Per germline, CDR1 DFQATT and CDR2 SNEGSKA (reference sequence). V shed 3 bases and J 7 bases; nucleotides not matched to a gene: 12. The CDR3 is 16 amino acids. The CDR3 bases are TGCAGTGCTAGGGCCCTGGGACAGGGGACCCGTAATGAGCAGTTCTTC. This sequence encodes CSARALGQGTRNEQFF.

The genes are TRBV5-5 and TRBJ2-1; 8 bases are shared with TRBD1. The V gene end was trimmed by 0 bases and the J gene end by 5 bases; junction bases not matched to a gene: 4. From germline, CDR1 is SGHKS and CDR2 YYEKEE (reference sequence). This CDR3 has 15 amino acids. This CDR3 reads CASSLARGLDNEQFF. The CDR3 nucleotides read TGTGCCAGCAGCTTGGCCAGGGGGCTCGACAATGAGCAGTTCTTC.

The chain links TRBV7-8 to TRBJ2-1; D not certain. The V end was cut by 5 bases, the J end by 8 bases, with 13 bases between. This CDR3 is 13 amino acids long. Looked up from germline, CDR1 is SGHVS and CDR2 is FQNEAQ. The CDR3 DNA is TGTGCCAGCAGCCTCCTAGTATTCGATGAGCAGTTCTTC. Its protein product is CASSLLVFDEQFF.

This clonotype has at least ten counts. The chain joins TRBV11-2 to TRBJ2-3, with 15 bases that match TRBD2. The CDR3 has 20 amino acids. V lost 5 bases, J lost 3 bases, and 15 bases stayed unmatched. The germline gives CDR1 SGHAT, CDR2 FQNNGV. The CDR3 loop is CASSIAFWTSGGAGTDTQYF. DNA for the CDR3: TGTGCCAGCAGCATCGCTTTTTGGACTAGCGGGGGGGCAGGGACAGATACGCAGTATTTT.

The chain employs TRBV25-1 and TRBJ2-5, with D hard to call. Germline V gives CDR1 MGHDK, CDR2 SYGVNS. Deletions cut 8 bases from V and 5 bases from J, with 9 bases between. The CDR3 spans 11 residues. For the CDR3, the DNA is TGTGCCAGCCAGATGGAGGAGACCCAGTACTTC. Its translation is CASQMEETQYF.

The sample holds many counts of this clonotype. The chain carries TRBV7-3 and TRBJ2-3; D call uncertain. This CDR3 is built from 13 residues. Germline loops: CDR1 SGHTA, CDR2 FQGTGA. The ends were cut back, 5 bases at V and 6 bases at J, with 12 bases in the middle. CDR3 DNA: TGTGCCAGCAGCCAGACCGTCAGGGATACGCAGTATTTT. This codes for CASSQTVRDTQYF.